Each of the 3 T cell receptor beta chains below was sequenced from the same sample in a study of blood T cell repertoires in COVID-19. Method: immunoSEQ multiplex PCR; TCRdb's copy keeps in-frame clones and lacks some. Counted here are roughly 250,000 clones, approximately 87% occurring once; the ten biggest clones make up roughly 12%. The sample was peripheral blood. These receptors all come from a woman aged 30 to 39 with COVID-19, enrolled during active disease.

The chain combines TRBV28 with TRBJ1-5; no clear D gene. Germline assignment: CDR1 MDHEN and CDR2 SYDVKM. Trimming took 9 bases from V and 2 from J, leaving 14 bases between them. The CDR3 is 14 amino acids. This CDR3 is CASSQLGGNQPQHF. DNA for the CDR3: TGTGCCAGTTCCCAGCTAGGTGGCAATCAGCCCCAGCATTTT.

The chain joins TRBV15 to TRBJ2-3; the match to TRBD2 covers 9 bases. Germline lookup yields CDR1 LNHNV and CDR2 YYDKDF (reference sequence). After removal of 1 base from V and 5 bases from J, the junction contained 10 bases not matched to a gene. CDR3 length: 17 residues. For the CDR3, the DNA is TGTGCCACCAGCAGAGCCATCCTGGAAGCGGGGGGAGATACGCAGTATTTT. Translation: CATSRAILEAGGDTQYF.

Remarks on this clone: Other DNA variants within this sample encode the same CDR3. The gene calls are TRBV11-2 and TRBJ2-7; 14 bases fit TRBD2. This CDR3 region has 15 residues. After removal of 3 bases from V and 4 bases from J, the junction contained 2 bases not matched to a gene. Germline V gene sequence: CDR1 SGHAT, CDR2 FQNNGV. CDR3 nucleotides: TGTGCCAGCAGCTTCGGACTAGCGGGGGGTTACGAGCAGTACTTC. Translating it yields CASSFGLAGGYEQYF. The entire variable domain, with the rest obtained from reference TRBV11-2 and TRBJ2-7, is as follows: EAGVAQSPRYKIIEKRQSVAFWCNPISGHATLYWYQQILGQGPKLLIQFQNNGVVDDSQLPKDRFSAERLKGVDSTLKIQPAKLEDSAVYLCASSFGLAGGYEQYFGPGTRLTVT.